The 8 T cell receptor beta chains below come from one sample, sequenced in a study of cytomegalovirus exposure and HLA in healthy donors. The PCR made use of 60 Vbeta and 13 Jbeta primers. Clones were sequenced by immunoSEQ multiplex PCR, and TCRdb holds only the in-frame ones, with some missing. This sample has about 160,000 clones; around 75% occur once, and the top ten carry less than 3%. Sequenced material: PBMCs. These receptors all stem from a female donor in good health and CMV-seronegative.

This clone was detected only a few times. The V gene is TRBV7-9, the J gene TRBJ2-1, with a weak D call TRBD2 (6 bases). Per the germline V gene, CDR1 is SEHNR and CDR2 is FQNEAQ (reference sequence). Trimming shortened V by 3 bases and J by 6 bases, and 12 bases separated the two germline ends. The CDR3 loop spans 14 amino acids. In DNA form, the CDR3 reads TGTGCCAGCAGCTTCGAGGGACTCCGCAATGAGCAGTTCTTC. Protein sequence: CASSFEGLRNEQFF.

This CDR3 is CATSPRWRVEKLFF. Written as DNA, the CDR3 is TGTGCCACCAGCCCCCGGTGGAGGGTTGAAAAACTGTTTTTT. The chain has TRBV15 and TRBJ1-4, with D uncertain. V was shortened by 5 bases and J by 7 bases, with 14 bases between the two germline ends. CDR1 and CDR2 (germline): LNHNV, YYDKDF (reference sequence). This CDR3 has 14 amino acids.

This chain connects TRBV30 to TRBJ2-7, with a possible D match to TRBD1 (6 bases). The CDR3 is made up of 13 amino acids. Trimming shortened V by 2 bases and J by 3 bases, and 11 bases separated the two germline ends. Germline V gene lookup returns CDR1 GTSNPN and CDR2 SVGIG (reference sequence). The CDR3 DNA reads as TGTGCCTGGAGTCCGGGACATTTCTACGAGCAGTACTTC. Its protein product is CAWSPGHFYEQYF.

This clone is judged medium-sized. The chain joins TRBV6-4 to TRBJ2-3; a possible D gene is TRBD2 (5 bases). This CDR3 region has 15 residues. CDR1 and CDR2 from the germline V gene are MRHNA and SNTAGT. V lost 0 bases and J lost 4, with 11 bases in between. This chain's CDR3 is CASSDSIGGPDTQYF. DNA for the CDR3: TGTGCCAGCAGTGACTCGATAGGAGGTCCAGATACGCAGTATTTT.

The DNA of the CDR3 is TGTGCCAGCAGCTTAGGTAATAGCGGGAGCACAGATACGCAGTATTTT. As protein: CASSLGNSGSTDTQYF. V is TRBV7-9 and J is TRBJ2-3; 7 bases agree with TRBD2. This CDR3 has 16 residues. The germline V gene encodes CDR1 SEHNR and CDR2 FQNEAQ (reference sequence). V lost 1 base to trimming and J lost 0 bases; unmatched junction nucleotides: 4.

The chain joins TRBV11-2 to TRBJ1-4; D gene uncertain. The CDR3 spans 15 residues. CDR1 SGHAT and CDR2 FQNNGV come from the germline V gene. The V and J ends lost 4 bases and 8 bases respectively, with 17 bases between them. The CDR3 is CASSSEGGRWEKLFF. The CDR3 DNA is TGTGCCAGCAGCTCCGAGGGAGGTCGATGGGAAAAACTGTTTTTT.

The chain joins TRBV19 to TRBJ2-3; 9 bases match TRBD1. J lost 4 bases, V lost 6 bases, and 5 bases had no gene match. Germline V gives CDR1 LNHDA, CDR2 SQIVND (reference sequence). This CDR3 comprises 14 residues. This chain's CDR3 is CASRGQGEADTQYF. The CDR3 DNA reads TGTGCCAGTAGGGGACAGGGAGAGGCAGATACGCAGTATTTT.

This clone was picked up a small number of times. The J gene is TRBJ2-1, the V gene TRBV10-1, with D perhaps TRBD2 (5 bases). Germline loops: CDR1 WNHNN, CDR2 SYGVQD (reference sequence). This CDR3 has 16 residues. V was pared by 3 bases and J by 0 bases, with 12 bases between. The CDR3, as DNA: TGCGCCAGCAGTGAAAGTGGGAGTCTCTCCTACAATGAGCAGTTCTTC. Protein product: CASSESGSLSYNEQFF.